Following are 16 T cell receptor beta chains from one sample sequenced in a study of blood T cells in healthy people across ages. The second PCR ran about 6 to 12 cycles with a sample-barcoded 5' primer and J-beta primers. MiXCR, run by TCRdb on the 5' RACE reads, gives a single entry per CDR3 protein. In the table there are under 2 million distinct CDR3 sequences, roughly 30% of which are singletons. The sample consisted of blood. These receptors came from a woman aged 25 to 39 in good health.

V and J are TRBV7-8 and TRBJ2-3; D uncertain. Trimming took off 4 bases at V and 1 base at J, with 12 bases between the two ends. The CDR3 is 15 residues long. Germline loops: CDR1 SGHVS, CDR2 FQNEAQ. Written as DNA, the CDR3 is TGTGCCAGCAGCTCGCCCGACGACCGCACAGATACGCAGTATTTT. It yields the protein CASSSPDDRTDTQYF.

The rearrangement joins TRBV18 to TRBJ2-7; 8 bases map to TRBD1. V was clipped by 4 bases and J by 0 bases; unmatched bases: 5. Germline loops: CDR1 KGHSH, CDR2 LQKENI. This CDR3 region has 15 residues. The CDR3 loop reads CASSRGQANSYEQYF. CDR3 DNA: TGTGCCAGCTCACGGGGACAGGCGAACTCCTACGAGCAGTACTTC.

This chain connects TRBV9 to TRBJ2-5, with TRBD2 matching over 7 bases. The CDR3 extends over 16 amino acids. Germline V gene lookup returns CDR1 SGDLS and CDR2 YYNGEE. V shed 0 bases, J shed 4 bases, and the junction held 9 bases outside the gene matches. CDR3 sequence: CASSVGTGGGGETQYF. The CDR3 DNA is TGTGCCAGCAGCGTAGGAACCGGCGGGGGAGGAGAGACCCAGTACTTC.

This clonotype appeared a few times. This chain links TRBV7-9 with TRBJ1-1; no clear D gene. The CDR3 is 13 residues long. The V and J ends lost 5 bases and 5 bases respectively, with 12 bases between them. Per germline, CDR1 SEHNR and CDR2 FQNEAQ (reference sequence). CDR3 sequence reads: CASSPPPGTEAFF. CDR3 sequence (DNA): TGTGCCAGCAGCCCCCCCCCGGGAACTGAAGCTTTCTTT.

Notes on this clonotype: Germline is not matched at one junction end, which may reflect a read error. J is TRBJ1-1 and V is TRBV20-1; 7 bases are shared with TRBD1. The CDR3 has 15 amino acids. From germline, CDR1 is DFQATT and CDR2 SNEGSKA (reference sequence). The DNA of the CDR3 is TGCAGTGCCCAGAGAAAGACAGGGACGAACGCTGAAGCTTTCTTT. This sequence encodes CSAQRKTGTNAEAFF.

This clonotype was observed a few times. This chain uses TRBV2 with TRBJ2-4; 9 bases fit TRBD2. The V and J ends lost 3 bases and 0 bases, in that order; junction bases with no gene match: 9. The CDR3 extends over 18 amino acids. CDR1 and CDR2 from the germline V gene are SNHLY and FYNNEI. DNA of the CDR3: TGTGCCAGCAGTGATGGTAGCGGGGGCCCCCTAGCCAAAAACATTCAGTACTTC. Its translation is CASSDGSGGPLAKNIQYF.

This clonotype occurred once. This chain joins TRBV9 and TRBJ2-3; 8 positions match TRBD2. CDR1 is SGDLS and CDR2 is YYNGEE in the germline V gene. Trimming cost V 3 bases and J 2 bases; bases outside gene matches: 5. This CDR3 spans 15 amino acids. The CDR3 loop is CASSAAGGHTDTQYF. DNA for the CDR3: TGTGCCAGCAGCGCCGCGGGGGGTCACACAGATACGCAGTATTTT.

The gene calls are TRBV11-2 and TRBJ1-2; TRBD1 aligns across 9 bases. CDR3 length: 16 amino acids. The V segment lost 3 bases and the J segment 3 bases; nucleotides outside the gene matches: 8. The germline CDR1 and CDR2 sequences are SGHAT and FQNNGV. CDR3 in DNA: TGTGCCAGCAGCTTGGCCGGGACAGGGCGGGACTATGGCTACACCTTC. Translation: CASSLAGTGRDYGYTF.

This rearrangement joins TRBV5-1 to TRBJ1-5; TRBD1 is a possible D gene (5 bases). The germline CDR1 and CDR2 sequences are SGHRS and YFSETQ. The CDR3 sequence is 15 residues long. V was clipped by 3 bases and J by 7 bases, with 17 bases between them. The CDR3, as DNA: TGCGCCAGCAGCTGGGGGGACCCTTGGAAACAGCCCCAGCATTTT. Protein sequence: CASSWGDPWKQPQHF.

This chain joins TRBV10-3 and TRBJ2-4, with a possible D match to TRBD2 (6 bases). From germline, CDR1 is ENHRY and CDR2 SYGVKD. This CDR3 comprises 12 residues. Trimming took 5 bases from V and 13 from J, leaving 15 bases between them. In DNA form, the CDR3 reads TGTGCCATCAGTCCCGGGGGTAGCGCGCAGTACTTC. Translation: CAISPGGSAQYF.

This rearrangement joins TRBV20-1 to TRBJ2-7, with TRBD1 matching over 8 bases. This CDR3 has 15 residues. J was trimmed by 3 bases and V by 5 bases; bases with no gene match: 12. Per germline, CDR1 DFQATT and CDR2 SNEGSKA (reference sequence). The CDR3 spells CSACPGQGKDYEQYF. The CDR3 DNA follows: TGCAGTGCTTGTCCCGGACAGGGTAAAGACTACGAGCAGTACTTC.

This clonotype was seen many times. The chain is built from TRBV5-1 and TRBJ2-5, with 7 bases lining up with TRBD1. Germline trimming cut 4 bases from V and 4 bases from J; bases unmatched to any gene: 4. The CDR3 is made up of 13 amino acids. Germline CDR1 and CDR2: SGHRS and YFSETQ. CDR3 DNA: TGCGCCAGCAGCCGAAACAGGGGAGAGACCCAGTACTTC. Protein: CASSRNRGETQYF. Filled out from reference TRBV5-1 and TRBJ2-5, the complete variable domain reads KAGVTQTPRYLIKTRGQQVTLSCSPISGHRSVSWYQQTPGQGLQFLFEYFSETQRNKGNFPGRFSGRQFSNSRSEMNVSTLELGDSALYLCASSRNRGETQYFGPGTRLLVL.

This chain uses TRBV20-1 with TRBJ1-2, with D unresolved. The CDR3 runs to 14 residues. CDR1 DFQATT and CDR2 SNEGSKA come from the germline V gene (reference sequence). The ends were cut back, 0 bases at V and 4 bases at J, with 12 bases in the middle. The CDR3 sequence: CSARDSRQSYGYTF. The CDR3, as DNA: TGCAGTGCTAGAGATAGCAGGCAGTCCTATGGCTACACCTTC.

The chain recombines TRBV7-9 with TRBJ2-1; no firm D call. Trimming cost V 5 bases and J 5 bases, with 10 bases left between them. This CDR3 region has 13 residues. CDR1 is SEHNR, CDR2 FQNEAQ, per germline (reference sequence). The CDR3 is CASSNEVNNEQFF. In nucleotides, the CDR3 is TGTGCCAGCAGCAACGAGGTTAACAATGAGCAGTTCTTC.

V and J are TRBV28 and TRBJ1-2; TRBD1 is a possible D gene (5 bases). V dropped 6 bases and J dropped 3 bases, with 14 bases sitting between them. CDR3 size: 14 residues. CDR1 is MDHEN and CDR2 is SYDVKM in the germline V gene. CDR3 loop: CASRGGEAYYGYTF. CDR3 DNA sequence: TGTGCCAGCAGGGGGGGTGAGGCCTACTATGGCTACACCTTC.

This clonotype was picked up many times. The chain joins TRBV20-1 to TRBJ2-7; no clear D. The V end was cut by 1 base, the J end by 1 base, with 5 bases between. The CDR3 runs to 12 residues. Germline CDR1 DFQATT, CDR2 SNEGSKA (reference sequence). DNA of the CDR3: TGCAGTGCTAGAGTTATGTCCTACGAGCAGTACTTC. Protein product: CSARVMSYEQYF.